The subject of this entry is one T cell receptor beta chain. CDR1 is MNHEY and CDR2 is SVGAGI in the germline V gene. Trimming cost V 8 bases and J 10 bases, with 12 bases left between them. The CDR3 spans 11 residues. Per the original data handling: Estimation of nucleated cell counts was performed using reference gene primer amplification. Sequencing used immunoSEQ multiplex PCR; TCRdb keeps in-frame clones, though not all of them. The V and J calls and clone size were taken over from that table, and D and trimming were inferred from the DNA. The sample consists of roughly 190,000 clones, 88% of them appearing once. The source of the sample is a study of blood T cell repertoires in COVID-19. Study details: T cells, B-cell-depleted T cells, or PBMCs provided the cDNA or gDNA that served as material.

The chain couples TRBV6-5 to TRBJ2-1; no definite D call. Sequencing input: peripheral blood. The receptor was isolated from a human donor in a cohort sampled during active COVID-19. The CDR3 DNA follows: TGTGCCAGCGCTAGTTCCCGCGAGCAGTTCTTC. It encodes CASASSREQFF.